This record covers a single TCR beta chain. Which antigen it targets is not known. Per-base quality was not reported, and no clone a single base away is much larger than it. This entry belongs to a study of tumor-infiltrating lymphocytes in localized non-small cell lung cancer (dated by TCRdb to the early 2020s). About the investigation overall: The cohort included patients whose samples were collected after neoadjuvant chemotherapy, as well as both smokers and never-smokers and several histologies. From each patient came resected tumor tissue plus uninvolved lung tissue from that same patient, and the uninvolved lung tissue was described as non-adjacent to the tumor. The same patients underwent several integrated assays, with TCR sequencing performed together with flow cytometry, multiplex immunofluorescence, RNA-seq, exome sequencing and proteomics. In total, the ICON cohort was made up of 150 or so surgical patients who had localized non-small cell lung cancer and whose tumors were resected. For approximately 50 patients, immunoSEQ T-cell fraction was compared between paired tumor and uninvolved lung. On the study overall, not on this receptor specifically: No difference in TCR-derived T-cell fraction was observed between the flow cytometry-defined immunotypes IM1 (good prognosis) and IM2 (poor prognosis). Because different assays used different pieces of the same tissue, technical variation could not be distinguished from intratumor heterogeneity. Consistent with immunofluorescence CD3 counts, TCRbeta sequencing supported greater T cell infiltration in tumors than in uninvolved lung tissue. Since assay coverage differed from patient to patient depending on how much tissue was available, TCR sequencing was done for only a subset of the cohort.

The CDR3, cysteine through phenylalanine, is 15 amino acids long. Only the CDR3 DNA stays, 45 bases, in frame from base 1. CDR1 SGHRS and CDR2 YFSETQ were looked up in the germline V gene. V is cut by 5 bases and J by 8 bases, and the space between the germline ends is 20 bases. Patient enrollment in ICON started in April 2016, and the final patient was enrolled in September 2018. In a subcohort of approximately 78 patients, fresh tumor and matched uninvolved tissue were collected for in-depth immune analyses, with TCR sequencing among those analyses. No cell sorting was done, and TCR sequencing was instead run on DNA isolated from bulk tissue. TCR sequencing with the immunoSEQ assay provided the T-cell fraction in tumor and uninvolved lung tissue. For the original study's pipeline: For survival analysis, patients were split into high (upper tertile) and low (lower two tertiles) T-cell fraction groups and compared by log-rank test. A signed-rank test was used to test paired tumor versus uninvolved lung differences in T-cell fraction. In its TCRdb copy, this immuneACCESS table keeps in-frame sequences only and misses some clones. Where compared with another copy, unresolved V genes explain less than half of these, and the others have no known cause. V and J calls and clone size follow that table, whereas D and trimming were derived from the DNA. The sample table records approximately 3,100 clones; approximately 70% of these occur just once. The top ten constitute about 15% of the sample.

The origin of this receptor is a human donor with non-small cell lung cancer. Source material: uninvolved lung tissue not adjacent to the tumor. The chain is encoded by TRBV5-1 joined to TRBJ2-1; the D gene is perhaps TRBD1, from 6 matching bases. The DNA sequence is given as TGCGCCAGCAGGACCACCGGGACACCCAAGGATGAGCAGTTCTTC. Its translation reads: CASRTTGTPKDEQFF.